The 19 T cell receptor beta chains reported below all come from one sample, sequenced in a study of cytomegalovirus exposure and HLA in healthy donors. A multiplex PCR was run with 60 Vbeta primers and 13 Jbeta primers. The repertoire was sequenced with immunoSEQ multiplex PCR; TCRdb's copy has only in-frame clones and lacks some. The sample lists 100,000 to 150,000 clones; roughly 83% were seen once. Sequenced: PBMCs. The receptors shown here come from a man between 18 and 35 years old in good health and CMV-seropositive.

DNA for the CDR3: TGTGCCAGCAGCTTAGCAGTCTGGGCATTGTCTGGGGCCAACGTCCTGACTTTC. Translation: CASSLAVWALSGANVLTF. The gene calls are TRBV7-9 and TRBJ2-6; D remains ambiguous. Trimming removed 0 bases from V and 1 base from J, with 13 bases in between. CDR1 and CDR2 (germline): SEHNR, FQNEAQ (reference sequence). The CDR3 sequence is 18 residues long.

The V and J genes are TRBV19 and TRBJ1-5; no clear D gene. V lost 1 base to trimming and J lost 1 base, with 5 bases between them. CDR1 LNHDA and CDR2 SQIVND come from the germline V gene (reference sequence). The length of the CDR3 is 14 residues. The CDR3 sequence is CASSIGGSNQPQHF. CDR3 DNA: TGTGCCAGTAGTATAGGCGGAAGCAATCAGCCCCAGCATTTT.

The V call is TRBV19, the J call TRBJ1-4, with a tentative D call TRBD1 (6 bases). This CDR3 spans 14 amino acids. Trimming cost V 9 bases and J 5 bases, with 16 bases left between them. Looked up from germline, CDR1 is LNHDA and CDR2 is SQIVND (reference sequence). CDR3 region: CASRLGARNEKLFF. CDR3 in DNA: TGTGCCAGCCGGTTGGGGGCGAGGAATGAAAAACTGTTTTTT.

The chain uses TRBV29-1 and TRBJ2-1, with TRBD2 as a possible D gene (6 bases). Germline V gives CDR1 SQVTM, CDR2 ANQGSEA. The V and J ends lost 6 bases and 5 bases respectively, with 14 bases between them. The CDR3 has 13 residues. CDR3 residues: CSVAGLFNNEQFF. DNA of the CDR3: TGCAGCGTCGCGGGACTGTTCAACAATGAGCAGTTCTTC.

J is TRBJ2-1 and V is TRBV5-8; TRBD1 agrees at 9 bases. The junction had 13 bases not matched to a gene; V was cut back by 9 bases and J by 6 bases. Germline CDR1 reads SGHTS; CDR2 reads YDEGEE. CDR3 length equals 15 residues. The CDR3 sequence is CATPVWDRVPNEQFF. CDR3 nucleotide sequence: TGTGCCACCCCGGTCTGGGACAGGGTACCCAATGAGCAGTTCTTC.

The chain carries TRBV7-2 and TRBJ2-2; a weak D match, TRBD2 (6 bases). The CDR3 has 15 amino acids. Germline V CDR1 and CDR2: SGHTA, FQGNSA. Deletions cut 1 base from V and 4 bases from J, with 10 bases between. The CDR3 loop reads CASSLGGLFTGELFF. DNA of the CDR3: TGTGCCAGCAGCTTAGGTGGACTATTCACCGGGGAGCTGTTTTTT.

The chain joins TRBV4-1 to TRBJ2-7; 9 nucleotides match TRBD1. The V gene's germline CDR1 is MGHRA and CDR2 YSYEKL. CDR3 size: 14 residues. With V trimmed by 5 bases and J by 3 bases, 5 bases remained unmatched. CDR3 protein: CASSTRQGGYEQYF. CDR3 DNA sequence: TGCGCCAGCAGCACTCGACAGGGGGGCTACGAGCAGTACTTC.

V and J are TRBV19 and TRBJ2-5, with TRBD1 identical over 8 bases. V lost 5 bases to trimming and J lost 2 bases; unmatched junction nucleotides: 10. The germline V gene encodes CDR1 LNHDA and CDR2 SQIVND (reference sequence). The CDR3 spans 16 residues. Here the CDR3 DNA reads TGTGCCAGTAGTGCCAGGACAGGGAGGCATCAAGAGACCCAGTACTTC. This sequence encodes CASSARTGRHQETQYF.

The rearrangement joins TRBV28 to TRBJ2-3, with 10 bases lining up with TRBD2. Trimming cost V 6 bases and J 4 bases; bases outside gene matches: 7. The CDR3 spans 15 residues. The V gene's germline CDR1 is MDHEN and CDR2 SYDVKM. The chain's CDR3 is CASSLAGGGADTQYF. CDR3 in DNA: TGTGCCAGCAGCTTAGCGGGGGGCGGGGCAGATACGCAGTATTTT.

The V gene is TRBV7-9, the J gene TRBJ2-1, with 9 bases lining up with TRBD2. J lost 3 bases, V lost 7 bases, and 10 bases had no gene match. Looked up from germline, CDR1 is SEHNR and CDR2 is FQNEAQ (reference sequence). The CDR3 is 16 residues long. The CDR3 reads CASTLRGGGDYNEQFF. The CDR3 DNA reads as TGTGCCAGCACCCTCCGGGGCGGGGGGGACTACAATGAGCAGTTCTTC.

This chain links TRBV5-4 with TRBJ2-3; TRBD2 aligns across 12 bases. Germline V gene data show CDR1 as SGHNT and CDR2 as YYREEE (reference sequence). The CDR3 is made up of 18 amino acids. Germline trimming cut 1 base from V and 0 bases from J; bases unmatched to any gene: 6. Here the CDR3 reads CASSLPSGGGYSTDTQYF. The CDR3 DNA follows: TGTGCCAGCAGCTTGCCTAGCGGGGGGGGATATAGCACAGATACGCAGTATTTT. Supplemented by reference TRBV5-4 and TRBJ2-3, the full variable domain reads ETGVTQSPTHLIKTRGQQVTLRCSSQSGHNTVSWYQQALGQGPQFIFQYYREEENGRGNFPPRFSGLQFPNYSSELNVNALELDDSALYLCASSLPSGGGYSTDTQYFGPGTRLTVL.

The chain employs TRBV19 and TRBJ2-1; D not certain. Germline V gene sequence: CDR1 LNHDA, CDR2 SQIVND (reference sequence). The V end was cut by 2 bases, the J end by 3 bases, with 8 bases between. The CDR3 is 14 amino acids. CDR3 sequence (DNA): TGTGCCAGTAGTATATTGTCCTTCTACAATGAGCAGTTCTTC. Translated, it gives CASSILSFYNEQFF.

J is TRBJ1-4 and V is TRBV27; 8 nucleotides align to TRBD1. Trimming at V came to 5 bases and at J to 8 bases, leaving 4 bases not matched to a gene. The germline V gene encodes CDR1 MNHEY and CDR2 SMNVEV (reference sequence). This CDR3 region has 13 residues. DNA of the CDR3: TGTGCCAGCAGTCTCCGGGACAGGGAAAAACTGTTTTTT. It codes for CASSLRDREKLFF.

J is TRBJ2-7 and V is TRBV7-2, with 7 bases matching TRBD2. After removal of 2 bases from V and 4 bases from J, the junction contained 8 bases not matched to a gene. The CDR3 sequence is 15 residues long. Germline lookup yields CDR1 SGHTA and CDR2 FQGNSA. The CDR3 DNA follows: TGTGCCAGCAGCTTAAATGGCGGGGGATATTACGAGCAGTACTTC. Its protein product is CASSLNGGGYYEQYF.

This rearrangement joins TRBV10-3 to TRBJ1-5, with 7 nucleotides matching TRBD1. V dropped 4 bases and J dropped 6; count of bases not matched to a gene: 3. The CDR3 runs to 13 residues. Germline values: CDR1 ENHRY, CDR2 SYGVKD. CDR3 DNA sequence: TGTGCCATCAGTGCCGACAGGGTTCAGCCCCAGCATTTT. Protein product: CAISADRVQPQHF.

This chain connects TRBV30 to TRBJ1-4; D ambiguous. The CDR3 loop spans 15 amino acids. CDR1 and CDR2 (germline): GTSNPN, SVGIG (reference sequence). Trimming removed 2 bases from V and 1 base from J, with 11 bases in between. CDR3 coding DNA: TGTGCCTGGAGTACCCCCGGGGAAACTAATGAAAAACTGTTTTTT. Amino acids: CAWSTPGETNEKLFF. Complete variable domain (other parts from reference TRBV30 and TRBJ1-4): SQTIHQWPATLVQPVGSPLSLECTVEGTSNPNLYWYRQAAGRGLQLLFYSVGIGQISSEVPQNLSASRPQDRQFILSSKKLLLSDSGFYLCAWSTPGETNEKLFFGSGTQLSVL.

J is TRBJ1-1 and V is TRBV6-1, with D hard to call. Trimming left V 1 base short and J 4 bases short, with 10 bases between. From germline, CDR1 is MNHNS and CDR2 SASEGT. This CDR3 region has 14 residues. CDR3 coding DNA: TGTGCCAGCAGTGAAGGGGCCTTTGGCACTGAAGCTTTCTTT. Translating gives CASSEGAFGTEAFF.

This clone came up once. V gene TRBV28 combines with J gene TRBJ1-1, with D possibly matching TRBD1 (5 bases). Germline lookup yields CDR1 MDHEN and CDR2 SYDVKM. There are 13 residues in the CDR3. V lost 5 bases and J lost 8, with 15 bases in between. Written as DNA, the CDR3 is TGTGCCAGCAGTACCTATGGGGGGACCGAAGCTTTCTTT. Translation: CASSTYGGTEAFF.

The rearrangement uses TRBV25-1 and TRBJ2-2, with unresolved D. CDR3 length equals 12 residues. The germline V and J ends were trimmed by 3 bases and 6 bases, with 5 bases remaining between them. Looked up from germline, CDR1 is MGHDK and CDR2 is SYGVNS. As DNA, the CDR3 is TGTGCCAGCAGTGACGAGGCCGGGGAGCTGTTTTTT. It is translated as CASSDEAGELFF.